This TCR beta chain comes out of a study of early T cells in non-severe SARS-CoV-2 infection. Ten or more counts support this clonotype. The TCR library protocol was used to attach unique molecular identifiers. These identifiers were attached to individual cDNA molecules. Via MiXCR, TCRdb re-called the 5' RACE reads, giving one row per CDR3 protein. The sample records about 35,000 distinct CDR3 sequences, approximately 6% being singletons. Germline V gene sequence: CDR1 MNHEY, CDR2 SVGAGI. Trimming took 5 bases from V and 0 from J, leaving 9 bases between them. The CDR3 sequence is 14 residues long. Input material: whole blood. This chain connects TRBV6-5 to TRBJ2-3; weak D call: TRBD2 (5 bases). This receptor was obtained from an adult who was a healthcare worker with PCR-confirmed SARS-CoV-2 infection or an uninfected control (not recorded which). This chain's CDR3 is CASSETTSTDTQYF. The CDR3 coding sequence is TGTGCCAGCAGTGAGACTACTAGCACAGATACGCAGTATTTT.